This T cell receptor beta chain was identified during a study of blood T cell repertoires in COVID-19. The overall study: The origin of the acute and convalescent COVID-19 samples was the United States, Italy and Spain. From T cells, B-cell-depleted T cells, or PBMCs came the material, which was cDNA or gDNA.

CDR1 and CDR2 (germline): MNHEY, SVGAGI. The CDR3 is 16 amino acids. The V and J ends lost 0 bases and 2 bases respectively, with 14 bases between them. This clone was counted ten times or more. In the original workflow: Amplification of reference gene primers provided the estimated nucleated cell counts. Sequencing used immunoSEQ multiplex PCR; TCRdb keeps in-frame clones, though not all of them. D and trimming come from the DNA, and the V and J calls and clone size come from that table. The sample includes some 220,000 clones, more than 70% seen only once; the top ten take around 13%. This rearrangement joins TRBV6-5 to TRBJ2-7; tentative D call: TRBD2 (5 bases). The receptor comes from a human donor in a cohort sampled during active COVID-19. Specimen: peripheral blood. Here the CDR3 DNA reads TGTGCCAGCAGTTACTCAAGCGGAACCCATCCCTACGAGCAGTACTTC. Its protein is CASSYSSGTHPYEQYF.